The T cell receptor beta chain described here comes from a study of Graves' ophthalmopathy and Graves' hyperthyroidism. Amplifying from RNA transcripts, the study obtained TCR beta CDR3 regions. The authors performed first-round RT-PCR with HTBI primers and then a second-round multiplex PCR. TCRdb used MiXCR to reprocess the multiplex PCR reads, holding one entry per CDR3 protein. The sample holds over a million distinct CDR3 sequences, roughly 35% seen once. Enrollment excluded any patients with other autoimmune diseases, uncontrolled infections, pregnancy or lactation. The receptor was derived from an adult man with Graves' hyperthyroidism. The specimen sequenced was peripheral blood or thyroid tissue (not recorded which).

Here the CDR3 DNA reads TGCAGTGCTAGAATGGGACAGGGGGTCACCGGGGAGACCCAGTACTTC. Translation: CSARMGQGVTGETQYF. V gene TRBV20-1 combines with J gene TRBJ2-5; 11 nucleotides agree with TRBD1. Germline V gene lookup returns CDR1 DFQATT and CDR2 SNEGSKA (reference sequence). Trimming took 2 bases from V and 5 from J; bases not matched to a gene: 10. The CDR3 consists of 16 residues.